The 16 T cell receptor beta chains reported below all come from one sample, sequenced in a study of CD8+ T cells in alopecia areata. It was cDNA, reverse transcribed from extracted RNA, that served as the sequencing template. Produced via immunoSEQ multiplex PCR; TCRdb's table is partial and in-frame only. The table lists about 150,000 clones, under 60% of them singletons. Sequencing was performed on CD8+ T cells sorted from blood, taken at week 0. The receptors come from a human donor with alopecia areata.

This clone was detected only a few times. The rearrangement joins TRBV5-6 to TRBJ1-5, with a weak D call TRBD1 (5 bases). This CDR3 is 13 amino acids long. Trimming left V 3 bases short and J 5 bases short, with 9 bases between. From germline, CDR1 is SGHDT and CDR2 YYEEEE. This CDR3 reads CASSSGADQPQHF. In nucleotides, the CDR3 is TGTGCCAGCAGCTCCGGGGCAGATCAGCCCCAGCATTTT.

This clone was detected a few times. This chain connects TRBV30 to TRBJ1-2; D is possibly TRBD1 (6 bases). This CDR3 is 12 amino acids long. Germline CDR1 and CDR2: GTSNPN and SVGIG (reference sequence). V was shortened by 5 bases and J by 2 bases, with 9 bases between the two germline ends. CDR3 DNA: TGTGCCTGGCAGGGGAACAACTATGGCTACACCTTC. The encoded protein is CAWQGNNYGYTF.

This clone was seen only once. The J gene is TRBJ1-2, the V gene TRBV30, with D perhaps matching TRBD1 (5 bases). Germline-derived CDR1 and CDR2 are GTSNPN and SVGIG (reference sequence). V was cut by 4 bases and J by 4 bases, with 13 bases left in between. The CDR3 has 13 residues. DNA for the CDR3: TGTGCCTGGATCCCCCCGCAGGGCTATGGCTACACCTTC. Translating gives CAWIPPQGYGYTF.

The rearrangement uses TRBV7-9 and TRBJ2-3; 16 positions agree with TRBD2. The CDR3 is 19 amino acids. The germline gives CDR1 SEHNR, CDR2 FQNEAQ (reference sequence). J lost 9 bases, V lost 5 bases, and 17 bases had no gene match. The CDR3 loop reads CASSNRPGLAGGPLYTQYF. The DNA for the CDR3 is TGTGCCAGCAGCAATCGACCGGGACTAGCGGGGGGGCCACTTTACACGCAGTATTTT.

CDR3 residues: CASSSGQQETQYF. CDR3 nucleotide sequence: TGTGCCAGCAGCTCCGGACAGCAAGAGACCCAGTACTTC. J is TRBJ2-5 and V is TRBV7-7; perhaps TRBD1 as D (6 bases). From germline, CDR1 is SSHAT and CDR2 FNYEAQ (reference sequence). The V end was cut by 4 bases, the J end by 2 bases, with 8 bases between. The CDR3 is 13 residues long.

V usage is TRBV2 and J usage is TRBJ1-6; 9 bases are shared with TRBD1. The CDR3 has 13 residues. CDR1 and CDR2 from the germline V gene are SNHLY and FYNNEI. The J segment lost 10 bases and the V segment lost 6 bases, leaving 4 bases of the junction unmatched. The CDR3 loop is CASRTGGRSPLHF. The CDR3 nucleotides read TGTGCCAGCAGGACAGGGGGGAGGTCACCCCTCCACTTT.

Details on this clone: In the same sample, other DNA sequences code for this CDR3. The chain links TRBV6-4 to TRBJ2-1; 11 bases match TRBD2. This CDR3 is 14 amino acids long. Germline trimming cut 3 bases from V and 6 bases from J; bases unmatched to any gene: 1. Germline V gives CDR1 MRHNA, CDR2 SNTAGT. The CDR3 coding sequence is TGTGCCAGCAGTGATAGCGGGGGGGCCAATGAGCAGTTCTTC. As protein: CASSDSGGANEQFF.

This rearrangement joins TRBV9 to TRBJ2-1; 10 nucleotides align to TRBD2. V was pared by 4 bases and J by 3 bases, with 10 bases of the junction left unmatched. This CDR3 spans 17 amino acids. Germline V gives CDR1 SGDLS, CDR2 YYNGEE. DNA for the CDR3: TGTGCCAGCAGCTCCCCTAGCGGGGGCGGGCGCTACAATGAGCAGTTCTTC. As protein: CASSSPSGGGRYNEQFF.

This CDR3 is CACLPRDRALYEQYF. The CDR3 bases are TGTGCCTGCCTACCCCGGGACAGGGCTCTCTACGAGCAGTACTTC. The chain is built from TRBV30 and TRBJ2-7; 9 bases are a match to TRBD1. Germline CDR1 is GTSNPN and CDR2 is SVGIG (reference sequence). The CDR3 is 15 residues long. The J segment lost 3 bases and the V segment lost 6 bases, leaving 12 bases of the junction unmatched.

The chain recombines TRBV7-3 with TRBJ2-5; 8 bases line up with TRBD1. CDR1 SGHTA and CDR2 FQGTGA come from the germline V gene. The CDR3 loop spans 15 amino acids. With V trimmed by 5 bases and J by 5 bases, 10 bases remained unmatched. The CDR3: CASSPTGGSRETQYF. The CDR3 DNA is TGTGCCAGCAGCCCAACAGGGGGGTCCAGGGAGACCCAGTACTTC.

V is TRBV13 and J is TRBJ2-1; D may match TRBD1 or TRBD2 (5 bases each). The ends were cut back, 4 bases at V and 10 bases at J, with 20 bases in the middle. The CDR3 contains 15 residues. Germline lookup yields CDR1 PRHDT and CDR2 FYEKMQ (reference sequence). The CDR3 here is CASSSIRGGRIEQFF. In nucleotides, the CDR3 is TGTGCCAGCAGCTCCATCCGGGGCGGAAGGATAGAGCAGTTCTTC.

This clone was seen a few times. The chain joins TRBV30 to TRBJ1-2; D gene ambiguous. The CDR3 runs 13 residues. In germline, CDR1 is GTSNPN, CDR2 SVGIG (reference sequence). V gave up 4 bases and J gave up 6 bases, with 15 bases separating them. The CDR3 coding sequence is TGTGCCTGGACAAGTGGTATTATGGATGGCTACACCTTC. Translating it yields CAWTSGIMDGYTF.

This clone was recorded a few times. This chain connects TRBV29-1 to TRBJ2-1, with a tentative D call TRBD1 (6 bases). The CDR3 sequence is 14 residues long. Germline V gene lookup returns CDR1 SQVTM and CDR2 ANQGSEA. With 6 bases removed from V and 3 bases from J, the gap between germline ends came to 15 bases. The CDR3: CSVESGDNYNEQFF. CDR3 in DNA: TGCAGCGTCGAGTCAGGGGATAACTACAATGAGCAGTTCTTC.

The chain carries TRBV7-6 and TRBJ2-3; unclear D gene. This CDR3 is 12 amino acids long. Trimming removed 5 bases at V and 0 bases at J, with 3 bases between. From germline, CDR1 is SGHVS and CDR2 FNYEAQ. The CDR3 reads CASSPSTDTQYF. CDR3 DNA: TGTGCCAGCAGCCCTAGCACAGATACGCAGTATTTT.

The chain recombines TRBV9 with TRBJ1-3; 11 bases match TRBD1. The CDR3 is 16 amino acids. From germline, CDR1 is SGDLS and CDR2 YYNGEE. Trimming took 5 bases from V and 4 from J; bases not matched to a gene: 8. CDR3 residues: CASRAGQGARGNTIYF. CDR3 nucleotides: TGTGCCAGCAGGGCTGGACAGGGGGCAAGGGGAAACACCATATATTTT.

This clone was found a few times. The rearrangement joins TRBV7-9 to TRBJ2-1, with 8 bases aligning to TRBD1. There are 18 residues in the CDR3. Germline CDR1 is SEHNR and CDR2 is FQNEAQ (reference sequence). With 1 base clipped from V and 3 bases from J, the junction kept 11 bases outside the gene matches. CDR3 bases: TGTGCCAGCAGCTTAGGGGGACAGGAGATAACTAGCTACAATGAGCAGTTCTTC. Translating it yields CASSLGGQEITSYNEQFF.